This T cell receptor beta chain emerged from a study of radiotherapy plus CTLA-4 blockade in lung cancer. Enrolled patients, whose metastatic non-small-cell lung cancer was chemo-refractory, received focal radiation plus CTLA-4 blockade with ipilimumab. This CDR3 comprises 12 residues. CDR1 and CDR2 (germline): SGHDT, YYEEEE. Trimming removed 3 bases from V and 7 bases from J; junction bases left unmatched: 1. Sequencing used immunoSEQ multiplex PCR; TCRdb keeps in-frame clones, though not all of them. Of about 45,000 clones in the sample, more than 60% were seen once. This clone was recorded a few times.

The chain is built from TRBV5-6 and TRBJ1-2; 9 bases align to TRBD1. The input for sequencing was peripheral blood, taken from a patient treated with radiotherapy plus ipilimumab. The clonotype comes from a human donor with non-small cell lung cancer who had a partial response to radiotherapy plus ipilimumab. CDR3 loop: CASSSDRGGYTF. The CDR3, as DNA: TGTGCCAGCAGCTCGGACAGGGGTGGCTACACCTTC.